This TCR beta chain was identified in a study of shared clonotypes between healthy human individuals. Overall study context: Plates per donor: three CD4 naive, three CD4 memory, two CD8 naive, one CD8 memory.

Authors' data handling: ImmunoSEQ junction-only sequences lacked quality scores, so their filtering differed. Data came from immunoSEQ multiplex PCR; TCRdb stores just in-frame clones and leaves some out. The V and J calls and the clone size are those of that table, but D and trimming were determined from the DNA. The sample shows millions of clones, around 90% of them seen only once. General study points: The study found roughly 5% of naive CD4 clonotypes shared across a handful of donors.

This CDR3 region has 13 residues. Germline CDR1 reads SGHDN; CDR2 reads FVKESK. V lost 5 bases and J lost 7, with 14 bases in between. A word on this clone: What it binds is unknown.

Every one of the donors was a Caucasian adult that lived in Nashville, Tennessee. The chain uses TRBV14 and TRBJ1-2; weak D call: TRBD1 (5 bases). Sample: naive CD4+ T cells sorted from blood. Regarding subset: CD45RA+ positively selected. This TCR came from a young man in good health. The CDR3 nucleotides read TGTGCCAGCAGCGTCGGGACGCTCGGTGGCTACACCTTC. It specifies CASSVGTLGGYTF.